Listed below are T cell receptor beta chains from one sample, sequenced in a study of T-cell reconstitution after alpha-beta-depleted transplantation in children. From the PCR reads, TCRdb called clonotypes with MiXCR, one entry per CDR3 protein. The table records more than 200,000 distinct CDR3 sequences, roughly a sixth of them present only once. The sample consisted of PBMCs, mostly from graft donor cells, taken 360 days after TCRalphabeta/CD19-depleted stem cell transplant. Receptors originate from a male patient under 10 years old who had a stem cell transplant for acute lymphoblastic leukemia, so the T cells may come from the graft donor. Both conserved end residues are part of each CDR3. The D gene is left open where the match is weak. Clone size appears in some rows only: once, few, many, or a class for an expanded clone.

abundance: NA; j_gene: TRBJ2-7; v_gene: TRBV7-8; d_gene: TRBD1; CDR3aa: CASSLPAQGVAGEQYF; CDR3nt: TGTGCCAGCAGCTTACCCGCGCAGGGGGTCGCTGGTGAGCAGTACTTC
abundance: few; j_gene: TRBJ2-1; v_gene: TRBV20-1; d_gene: TRBD2; CDR3aa: CSASTSGGRIYNEQFF; CDR3nt: TGCAGTGCTAGTACTAGCGGGGGGAGAATCTACAATGAGCAGTTCTTC
abundance: few; j_gene: TRBJ2-7; v_gene: TRBV5-4; d_gene: TRBD1; CDR3aa: CASSFGQETYEQYF; CDR3nt: TGTGCCAGCAGCTTTGGACAGGAAACTTACGAGCAGTACTTC
abundance: few; j_gene: TRBJ2-7; v_gene: TRBV5-1; d_gene: NA; CDR3aa: CASSETVNEQYF; CDR3nt: TGCGCCAGCAGCGAGACCGTAAACGAGCAGTACTTC
abundance: few; j_gene: TRBJ1-6; v_gene: TRBV5-1; d_gene: TRBD1; CDR3aa: CASSLGQANSPLHF; CDR3nt: TGCGCCAGCAGCCTTGGACAGGCTAATTCACCCCTCCACTTT
abundance: few; j_gene: TRBJ1-4; v_gene: TRBV4-2; d_gene: NA; CDR3aa: CASSRAGAQLATNEKLFF; CDR3nt: TGTGCCAGCAGCCGGGCAGGGGCGCAACTTGCAACTAATGAAAAACTGTTTTTT
abundance: NA; j_gene: TRBJ2-7; v_gene: TRBV28; d_gene: TRBD2; CDR3aa: CARGLAVTYEQYF; CDR3nt: TGTGCCAGGGGACTAGCGGTAACCTACGAGCAGTACTTC
abundance: NA; j_gene: TRBJ2-7; v_gene: TRBV12-3/TRBV12-4; d_gene: TRBD1; CDR3aa: CASSLDRGKHEQYF; CDR3nt: TGTGCCAGCAGTTTAGACAGGGGAAAGCACGAGCAGTACTTC
abundance: NA; j_gene: TRBJ2-5; v_gene: TRBV3-1; d_gene: TRBD2; CDR3aa: CASSEPGLAFARQETQYF; CDR3nt: TGTGCCAGCAGCGAACCGGGACTAGCGTTTGCGAGACAAGAGACCCAGTACTTC
abundance: NA; j_gene: TRBJ2-1; v_gene: TRBV29-1; d_gene: NA; CDR3aa: CSVVLSWDRARNEQFF; CDR3nt: TGCAGCGTTGTTTTAAGTTGGGACCGAGCGAGGAATGAGCAGTTCTTC
abundance: NA; j_gene: TRBJ2-1; v_gene: TRBV29-1; d_gene: TRBD1; CDR3aa: CSVAPGQDHTEQFF; CDR3nt: TGCAGCGTTGCACCGGGACAGGACCATACAGAGCAGTTCTTC
abundance: few; j_gene: TRBJ2-7; v_gene: TRBV10-3; d_gene: NA; CDR3aa: CAISEGAGEAYEQYF; CDR3nt: TGTGCCATCAGTGAAGGCGCAGGGGAGGCCTACGAGCAGTACTTC
abundance: few; j_gene: TRBJ2-7; v_gene: TRBV29-1; d_gene: TRBD2; CDR3aa: CSGARGSDGEQYF; CDR3nt: TGCAGCGGGGCTCGCGGGAGTGATGGCGAGCAGTACTTC
abundance: once; j_gene: TRBJ1-1; v_gene: TRBV25-1; d_gene: NA; CDR3aa: CASSEQDTLNTEAFF; CDR3nt: TGTGCCAGCAGTGAACAGGACACCTTGAACACTGAAGCTTTCTTT
abundance: NA; j_gene: TRBJ2-1; v_gene: TRBV7-9; d_gene: NA; CDR3aa: CASSLLDSDNEQFF; CDR3nt: TGTGCCAGCAGCCTACTTGATTCCGACAATGAGCAGTTCTTC
abundance: many; j_gene: TRBJ2-3; v_gene: TRBV7-2; d_gene: TRBD2; CDR3aa: CASSPRTSQITDTQYF; CDR3nt: TGTGCCAGCAGCCCCCGGACTAGCCAGATCACAGATACGCAGTATTTT
abundance: NA; j_gene: TRBJ2-3; v_gene: TRBV10-3; d_gene: TRBD2; CDR3aa: CAISAGTSSTDTQYF; CDR3nt: TGTGCCATCAGTGCCGGGACTAGCAGCACAGATACGCAGTATTTT
abundance: NA; j_gene: TRBJ2-3; v_gene: TRBV2; d_gene: NA; CDR3aa: CASRAQTTDTQYF; CDR3nt: TGTGCCAGCAGGGCCCAGACCACAGATACGCAGTATTTT
abundance: NA; j_gene: TRBJ2-5; v_gene: TRBV6-1; d_gene: TRBD2; CDR3aa: CASRRSGGTRETQYF; CDR3nt: TGTGCCAGCAGAAGATCCGGGGGGACCCGAGAGACCCAGTACTTC
abundance: NA; j_gene: TRBJ2-5; v_gene: TRBV9; d_gene: TRBD2; CDR3aa: CASSASSGGAQETQYF; CDR3nt: TGTGCCAGCAGCGCATCTAGCGGGGGGGCCCAAGAGACCCAGTACTTC
abundance: few; j_gene: TRBJ2-7; v_gene: TRBV7-9; d_gene: TRBD1; CDR3aa: CASSFLPYRDRYEQYF; CDR3nt: TGTGCCAGCAGCTTTTTACCCTACCGGGACAGATACGAGCAGTACTTC
abundance: few; j_gene: TRBJ2-1; v_gene: TRBV20-1; d_gene: TRBD2; CDR3aa: CSARDFQRGGYNEQFF; CDR3nt: TGCAGTGCTAGAGATTTCCAGCGGGGGGGCTACAATGAGCAGTTCTTC
abundance: NA; j_gene: TRBJ2-7; v_gene: TRBV6-6; d_gene: NA; CDR3aa: CASRGLTYEQYF; CDR3nt: TGTGCCAGCAGGGGACTGACTTACGAGCAGTACTTC
abundance: few; j_gene: TRBJ1-3; v_gene: TRBV3-1; d_gene: NA; CDR3aa: CASSSHLGNTIYF; CDR3nt: TGTGCCAGCAGCTCACACCTCGGAAACACCATATATTTT
abundance: NA; j_gene: TRBJ2-3; v_gene: TRBV27; d_gene: TRBD2; CDR3aa: CASSLRVLAGVPQSRTDTQYF; CDR3nt: TGTGCCAGCAGTTTGCGCGTCCTAGCGGGGGTCCCACAATCGCGCACAGATACGCAGTATTTT
abundance: few; j_gene: TRBJ2-2; v_gene: TRBV7-7; d_gene: TRBD1; CDR3aa: CASRKIGTGDTGELFF; CDR3nt: TGTGCCAGCAGAAAGATAGGGACAGGGGACACCGGGGAGCTGTTTTTT
abundance: NA; j_gene: TRBJ2-3; v_gene: TRBV27; d_gene: TRBD1; CDR3aa: CASSLRDRYHTQYF; CDR3nt: TGTGCCAGCAGTTTACGGGACAGGTACCATACGCAGTATTTT
abundance: NA; j_gene: TRBJ2-1; v_gene: TRBV7-7; d_gene: TRBD1; CDR3aa: CASSPLVQGGDEQFF; CDR3nt: TGTGCTAGCAGCCCTTTGGTACAGGGGGGCGATGAGCAGTTCTTC
abundance: NA; j_gene: TRBJ2-1; v_gene: TRBV5-8; d_gene: NA; CDR3aa: CASKPPWGLQGPDEQFF; CDR3nt: TGTGCCAGCAAGCCCCCTTGGGGCCTACAGGGACCCGATGAGCAGTTCTTC
abundance: once; j_gene: TRBJ1-1; v_gene: TRBV12-3/TRBV12-4; d_gene: TRBD1; CDR3aa: CTSSLALGLVGGSDTEAFF; CDR3nt: TGTACCAGCAGTTTAGCGCTAGGTTTGGTAGGGGGCAGTGACACTGAAGCTTTCTTT
abundance: few; j_gene: TRBJ2-2; v_gene: TRBV7-2; d_gene: NA; CDR3aa: CASSLRTTSGGELFF; CDR3nt: TGTGCCAGCAGCTTAAGGACTACATCCGGCGGGGAGCTGTTTTTT
abundance: few; j_gene: TRBJ2-7; v_gene: TRBV11-2; d_gene: TRBD2; CDR3aa: CASVGPAGGPWEQYF; CDR3nt: TGTGCCAGCGTAGGTCCTGCGGGAGGGCCGTGGGAGCAGTACTTC
abundance: few; j_gene: TRBJ2-2; v_gene: TRBV7-9; d_gene: TRBD1; CDR3aa: CAFTSRTGVDTGELFF; CDR3nt: TGTGCCTTCACCTCGAGGACAGGGGTGGACACCGGGGAGCTGTTTTTT
abundance: NA; j_gene: TRBJ2-7; v_gene: TRBV7-9; d_gene: NA; CDR3aa: CASSRTDLEQYF; CDR3nt: TGTGCCAGCAGCCGGACGGACCTCGAGCAGTACTTC
abundance: few; j_gene: TRBJ2-3; v_gene: TRBV7-6; d_gene: NA; CDR3aa: CASSLARESTDTQYF; CDR3nt: TGTGCCAGCAGCTTAGCGCGTGAAAGCACAGATACGCAGTATTTT